One sample yielded the 13 T cell receptor beta chains listed below, sequenced in a study of preoperative IRX-2 immunotherapy in early breast cancer. Treatment denoted: preoperative locoregional IRX-2 cytokine immunotherapy. Generated by immunoSEQ multiplex PCR, the TCRdb table keeps only in-frame clones and is missing some. The table records roughly 42,000 clones, 70% to 85% of them present only once. Sequencing was performed on tumor tissue, taken after IRX-2 immunotherapy. The receptors originated from a human donor with breast cancer.

Written as DNA, the CDR3 is TGTGCCAGTAGTATAGGGACCTCAGGCAGGGATAATCAGCCCCAGCATTTT. Its protein product is CASSIGTSGRDNQPQHF. The chain uses TRBV19 and TRBJ1-5, with D possibly matching TRBD1 (5 bases). CDR3 size: 17 residues. The germline V gene has CDR1 LNHDA and CDR2 SQIVND (reference sequence). Between the trimmed V and J ends, which lost 1 base and 4 bases, there was a span of 17 bases.

This clone was detected only a few times. V gene TRBV11-3 combines with J gene TRBJ2-7, with TRBD2 matching 7 bases. Germline lookup yields CDR1 SGHNT and CDR2 YENEEA. The CDR3 consists of 14 residues. The V segment lost 2 bases and the J segment 3 bases; nucleotides outside the gene matches: 4. CDR3 nucleotide sequence: TGTGCCAGCAGCTTAAGCGGGACCAGCTACGAGCAGTACTTC. It encodes CASSLSGTSYEQYF.

CDR3 loop: CASSPGLNSNQPQHF. The DNA for the CDR3 is TGTGCCAGCAGCCCGGGTTTGAATAGCAATCAGCCCCAGCATTTT. The chain is built from TRBV11-3 and TRBJ1-5; D remains ambiguous. The CDR3 loop spans 15 amino acids. Germline V gives CDR1 SGHNT, CDR2 YENEEA. Trimming stripped 5 bases from V and 0 bases from J, with 11 bases between.

The rearrangement links TRBV19 to TRBJ2-2; 8 bases are shared with TRBD1. The CDR3 has 15 residues. CDR1 and CDR2 from the germline V gene are LNHDA and SQIVND (reference sequence). J gave up 6 bases and V 3 bases, and 6 bases lay outside the gene matches. CDR3 residues: CASSIPGQVAGELFF. The CDR3 region has the DNA TGTGCCAGTAGTATTCCGGGACAGGTGGCCGGGGAGCTGTTTTTT.

The gene calls are TRBV7-1 and TRBJ1-3; possible D gene TRBD1, 5 bases. TRBV7-1 is an ORF, and what it does is uncertain. This CDR3 is 16 amino acids long. Between the trimmed V and J ends, which lost 4 bases and 0 bases, there was a span of 13 bases. CDR3 bases: TGTGCCAGCAGCTTGGGGCAGGGCTACTCTGGAAACACCATATATTTT. This encodes CASSLGQGYSGNTIYF.

This clone turned up a few times. The rearrangement uses TRBV12-5 and TRBJ1-3; D unclear. The V end lost 7 bases, the J end lost 3 bases, and 13 bases lay between the germline ends. The CDR3 sequence is 14 residues long. Germline CDR1 and CDR2: LGHNT and FRNRAP. CDR3 in DNA: TGTGCTAGTGCCATTGTCCCTCTTGGAAACACCATATATTTT. Protein: CASAIVPLGNTIYF.

J is TRBJ1-2 and V is TRBV15; no definite D call. Trimming took 1 base from V and 5 from J, leaving 14 bases between them. Germline V gives CDR1 LNHNV, CDR2 YYDKDF (reference sequence). The CDR3 is made up of 15 amino acids. DNA of the CDR3: TGTGCCACCAGCAGAGGCACGCAGGCACAATATGGCTACACCTTC. It specifies CATSRGTQAQYGYTF.

This chain links TRBV11-3 with TRBJ1-1, with D possibly being TRBD1 (5 bases). V was trimmed by 3 bases and J by 0 bases, leaving 11 bases between them. The CDR3 consists of 15 residues. CDR1 is SGHNT, CDR2 YENEEA, per germline. The CDR3 spells CASSLVGRVNTEAFF. The DNA for the CDR3 is TGTGCCAGCAGCTTGGTGGGCAGGGTGAACACTGAAGCTTTCTTT.

This clone was seen only once. CDR3 sequence (DNA): TGTGCCAGCAGTCCCCGGGACCCCGCAGTACAAGGCTACACCTTC. Amino acid sequence: CASSPRDPAVQGYTF. This sequence joins TRBV28 and TRBJ1-2; TRBD1 might be the D (5 bases). V was clipped by 5 bases and J by 8 bases, with 21 bases between them. The germline gives CDR1 MDHEN, CDR2 SYDVKM. This CDR3 region has 15 residues.

This chain uses TRBV5-1 with TRBJ1-1, with D unresolved. This CDR3 is built from 15 residues. Germline CDR1 SGHRS, CDR2 YFSETQ. Trimming removed 0 bases at V and 3 bases at J, with 12 bases between. CDR3 protein: CASSLVAGADTEAFF. Written as DNA, the CDR3 is TGCGCCAGCAGCTTGGTAGCGGGTGCCGACACTGAAGCTTTCTTT.

The V and J genes are TRBV4-1 and TRBJ1-4, with D uncertain. CDR1 is MGHRA and CDR2 is YSYEKL in the germline V gene. CDR3 size: 15 residues. Trimming removed 1 base from V and 8 bases from J, with 14 bases in between. In DNA form, the CDR3 reads TGCGCCAGCAGCCAAGCCGGGCCACCGAGAGAAAAACTGTTTTTT. Protein product: CASSQAGPPREKLFF.

The J gene is TRBJ2-7, the V gene TRBV11-3; weak D call: TRBD2 (6 bases). The germline gives CDR1 SGHNT, CDR2 YENEEA. Trimming took off 3 bases at V and 6 bases at J, with 15 bases between the two ends. The CDR3 totals 14 residues. The CDR3 DNA reads as TGTGCCAGCAGCTTGGGTGGAGGGGTCGGCGAGCAGTACTTC. Translated, it gives CASSLGGGVGEQYF.

The J gene is TRBJ1-5, the V gene TRBV28, with a weak D call TRBD1 (6 bases). Germline CDR1 is MDHEN and CDR2 is SYDVKM. Trimming shortened V by 6 bases and J by 5 bases, and 14 bases separated the two germline ends. The CDR3 totals 14 residues. The CDR3 DNA reads TGTGCCAGCAGGATGACAGGAGATTATCAGCCCCAGCATTTT. It encodes CASRMTGDYQPQHF. The variable domain in full, completed from reference TRBV28 and TRBJ1-5, reads DVKVTQSSRYLVKRTGEKVFLECVQDMDHENMFWYRQDPGLGLRLIYFSYDVKMKEKGDIPEGYSVSREKKERFSLILESASTNQTSMYLCASRMTGDYQPQHFGDGTRLSIL.